This TCR beta chain was identified during a study of T cell repertoires in cytomegalovirus infection. Study in general: The public TCR beta signatures pointed to both CMV infection and matching HLA type.

Germline V CDR1 and CDR2: ENHRY, SYGVKD. CDR3 size: 15 residues. V gave up 6 bases and J gave up 0 bases, with 15 bases separating them. A single record per CDR3 protein comes from TCRdb applying MiXCR to the reads. The table includes approximately 500,000 distinct CDR3 sequences, around 11% detected once. This clonotype was counted many times. This rearrangement joins TRBV10-3 to TRBJ2-7, with D possibly TRBD1 on 5 matching bases. The clonotype originates from a human donor in good health (CMV status not recorded). Some clones in this sample may be carry-over from other donors' samples. Input material: PBMCs. CDR3 loop: CAIRRTLLSSYEQYF. CDR3 coding DNA: TGTGCCATCAGGAGGACACTTTTGAGCTCCTACGAGCAGTACTTC.